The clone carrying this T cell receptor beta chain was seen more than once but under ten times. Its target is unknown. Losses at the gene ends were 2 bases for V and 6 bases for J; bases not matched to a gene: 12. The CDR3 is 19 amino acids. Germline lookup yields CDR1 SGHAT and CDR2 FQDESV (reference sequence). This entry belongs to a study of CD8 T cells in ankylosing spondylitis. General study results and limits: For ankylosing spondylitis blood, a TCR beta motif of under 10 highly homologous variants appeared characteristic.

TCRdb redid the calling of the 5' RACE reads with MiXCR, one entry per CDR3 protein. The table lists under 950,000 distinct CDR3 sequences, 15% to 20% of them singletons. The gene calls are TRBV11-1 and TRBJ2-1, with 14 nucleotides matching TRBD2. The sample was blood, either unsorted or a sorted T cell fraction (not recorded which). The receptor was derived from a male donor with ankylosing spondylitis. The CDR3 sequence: CASSLLPGTSGRWGNEQFF. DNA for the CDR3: TGTGCCAGCAGCTTACTTCCCGGGACTAGCGGGAGATGGGGCAATGAGCAGTTCTTC.